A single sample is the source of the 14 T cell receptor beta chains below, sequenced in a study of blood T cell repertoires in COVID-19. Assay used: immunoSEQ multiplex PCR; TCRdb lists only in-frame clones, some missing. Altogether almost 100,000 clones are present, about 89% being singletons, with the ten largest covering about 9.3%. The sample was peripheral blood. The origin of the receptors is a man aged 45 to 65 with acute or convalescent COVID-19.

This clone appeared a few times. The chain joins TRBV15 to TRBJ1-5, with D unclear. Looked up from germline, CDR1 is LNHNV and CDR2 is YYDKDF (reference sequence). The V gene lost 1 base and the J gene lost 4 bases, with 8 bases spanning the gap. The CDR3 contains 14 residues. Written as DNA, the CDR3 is TGTGCCACCAGCAGAGGAGGAGCTAATCAGCCCCAGCATTTT. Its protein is CATSRGGANQPQHF.

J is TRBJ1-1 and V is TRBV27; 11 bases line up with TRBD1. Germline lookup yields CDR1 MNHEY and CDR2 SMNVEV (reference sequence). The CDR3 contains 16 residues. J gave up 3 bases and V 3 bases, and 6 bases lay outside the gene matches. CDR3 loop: CASSFQKGQGDTEAFF. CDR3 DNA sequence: TGTGCCAGCAGTTTCCAAAAGGGACAGGGGGACACTGAAGCTTTCTTT.

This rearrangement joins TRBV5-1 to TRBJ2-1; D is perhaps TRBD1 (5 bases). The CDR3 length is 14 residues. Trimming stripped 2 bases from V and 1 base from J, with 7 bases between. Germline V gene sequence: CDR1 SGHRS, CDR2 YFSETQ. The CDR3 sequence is CASSFRESYNEQFF. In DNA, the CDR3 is TGCGCCAGCAGCTTCAGGGAATCCTACAATGAGCAGTTCTTC. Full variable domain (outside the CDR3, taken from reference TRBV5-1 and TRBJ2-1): KAGVTQTPRYLIKTRGQQVTLSCSPISGHRSVSWYQQTPGQGLQFLFEYFSETQRNKGNFPGRFSGRQFSNSRSEMNVSTLELGDSALYLCASSFRESYNEQFFGPGTRLTVL.

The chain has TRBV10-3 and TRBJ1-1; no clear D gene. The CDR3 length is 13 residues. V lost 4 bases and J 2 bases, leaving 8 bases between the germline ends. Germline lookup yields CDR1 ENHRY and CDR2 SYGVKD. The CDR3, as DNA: TGTGCCATCAGTGCTGTTTTCAACACTGAAGCTTTCTTT. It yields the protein CAISAVFNTEAFF.

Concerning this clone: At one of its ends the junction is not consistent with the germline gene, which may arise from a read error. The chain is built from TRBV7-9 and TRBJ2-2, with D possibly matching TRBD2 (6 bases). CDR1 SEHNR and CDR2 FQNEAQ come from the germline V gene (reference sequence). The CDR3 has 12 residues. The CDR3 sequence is CASSLAYGELFF. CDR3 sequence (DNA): TGTGCCAGCAGCCTAGCGTACGGGGAGCTGTTTTTT.

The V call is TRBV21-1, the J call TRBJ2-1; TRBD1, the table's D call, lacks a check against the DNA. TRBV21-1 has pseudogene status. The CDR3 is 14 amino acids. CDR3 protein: CASSMTGGGDEQFF. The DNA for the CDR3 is TGTGCCAGCTCGATGACAGGGGGTGGAGATGAGCAGTTCTTC.

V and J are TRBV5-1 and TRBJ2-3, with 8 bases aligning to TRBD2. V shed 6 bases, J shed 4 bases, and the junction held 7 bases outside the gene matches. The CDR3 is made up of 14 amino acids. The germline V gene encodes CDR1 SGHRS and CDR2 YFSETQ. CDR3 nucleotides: TGCGCCAGCACGTTAGCGGGGAGCCCAGATACGCAGTATTTT. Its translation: CASTLAGSPDTQYF.

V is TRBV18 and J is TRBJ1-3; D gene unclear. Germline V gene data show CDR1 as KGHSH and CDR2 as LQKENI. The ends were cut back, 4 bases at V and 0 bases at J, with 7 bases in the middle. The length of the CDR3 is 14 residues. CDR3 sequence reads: CASSHRDSGNTIYF. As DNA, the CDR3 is TGTGCCAGCTCACACCGGGACTCTGGAAACACCATATATTTT.

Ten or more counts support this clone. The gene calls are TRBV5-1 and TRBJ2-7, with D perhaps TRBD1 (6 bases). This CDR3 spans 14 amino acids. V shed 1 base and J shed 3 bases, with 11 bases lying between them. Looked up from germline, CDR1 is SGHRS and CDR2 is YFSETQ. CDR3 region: CASSLYGQLYEQYF. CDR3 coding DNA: TGCGCCAGCAGCTTGTATGGACAGCTCTACGAGCAGTACTTC.

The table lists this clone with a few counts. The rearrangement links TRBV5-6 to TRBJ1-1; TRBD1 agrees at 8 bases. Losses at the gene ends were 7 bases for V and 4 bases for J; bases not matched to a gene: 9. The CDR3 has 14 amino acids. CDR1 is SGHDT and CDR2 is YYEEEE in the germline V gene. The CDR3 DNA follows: TGTGCCAGCGGCAGGGGGCGCGATATCACTGAAGCTTTCTTT. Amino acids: CASGRGRDITEAFF.

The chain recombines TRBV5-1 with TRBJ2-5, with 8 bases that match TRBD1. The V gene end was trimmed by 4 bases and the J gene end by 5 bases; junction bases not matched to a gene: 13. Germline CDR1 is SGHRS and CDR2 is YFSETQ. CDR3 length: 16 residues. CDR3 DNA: TGCGCCAGCAGCCCACAGGGGGTTGAGACTGGGGAGACCCAGTACTTC. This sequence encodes CASSPQGVETGETQYF.

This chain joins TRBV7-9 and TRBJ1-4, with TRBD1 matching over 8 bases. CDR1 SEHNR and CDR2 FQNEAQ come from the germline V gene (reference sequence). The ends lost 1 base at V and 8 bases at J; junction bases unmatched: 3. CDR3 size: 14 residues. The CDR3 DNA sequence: TGTGCCAGCAGCTTAGGGACAGGGTGGGAAAAACTGTTTTTT. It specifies CASSLGTGWEKLFF.

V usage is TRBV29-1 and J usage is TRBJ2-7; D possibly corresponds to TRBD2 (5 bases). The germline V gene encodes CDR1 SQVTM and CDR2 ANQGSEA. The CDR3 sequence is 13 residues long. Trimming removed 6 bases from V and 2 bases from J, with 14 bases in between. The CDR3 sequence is CSVIPTTTYEQYF. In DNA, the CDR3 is TGCAGCGTGATCCCGACTACAACCTACGAGCAGTACTTC.

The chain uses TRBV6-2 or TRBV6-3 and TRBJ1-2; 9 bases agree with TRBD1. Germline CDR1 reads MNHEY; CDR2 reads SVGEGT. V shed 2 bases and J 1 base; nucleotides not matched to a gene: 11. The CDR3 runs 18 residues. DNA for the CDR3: TGTGCCAGCAGTTACCCGCGCTCCGGACAGGGGAATAACTATGGCTACACCTTC. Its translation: CASSYPRSGQGNNYGYTF.